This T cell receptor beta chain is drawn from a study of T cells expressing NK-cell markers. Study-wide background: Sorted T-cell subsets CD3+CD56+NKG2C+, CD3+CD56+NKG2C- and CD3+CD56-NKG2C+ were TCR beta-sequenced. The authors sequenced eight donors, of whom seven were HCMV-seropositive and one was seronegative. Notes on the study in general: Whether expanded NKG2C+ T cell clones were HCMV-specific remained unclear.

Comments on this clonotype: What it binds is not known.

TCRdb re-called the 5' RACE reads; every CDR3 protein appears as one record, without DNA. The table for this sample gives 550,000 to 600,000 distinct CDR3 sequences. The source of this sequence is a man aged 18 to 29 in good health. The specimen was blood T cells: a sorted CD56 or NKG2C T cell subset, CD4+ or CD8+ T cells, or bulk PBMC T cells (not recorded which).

The CDR3 loop is CSGTGGVGLTDTQYF. This chain uses TRBV29-1 with TRBJ2-3; TCRdb gives TRBD1 as the D gene, but with no DNA this cannot be confirmed. The CDR3 has 15 residues. Germline CDR1 reads SQVTM; CDR2 reads ANQGSEA.